A single sample gave rise to the 23 T cell receptor beta chains below, sequenced in a study of blood T cell repertoires in COVID-19. The data were produced by immunoSEQ multiplex PCR, yet TCRdb's version contains in-frame clones alone and is incomplete. The table shows 78,000 or so clones, with over 80% occurring only once. The source material was peripheral blood. These receptors were taken from a human donor in a cohort sampled during active COVID-19.

This chain joins TRBV5-1 and TRBJ1-5; 10 bases are a match to TRBD1. V lost 5 bases, J lost 6 bases, and 8 bases stayed unmatched. Germline CDR1 and CDR2: SGHRS and YFSETQ. This CDR3 is 15 amino acids long. As DNA, the CDR3 is TGCGCCAGCAGTTTGACAGGGGGCTTTAGTCAGCCCCAGCATTTT. It yields the protein CASSLTGGFSQPQHF. Filled out from reference TRBV5-1 and TRBJ1-5, the complete variable domain reads KAGVTQTPRYLIKTRGQQVTLSCSPISGHRSVSWYQQTPGQGLQFLFEYFSETQRNKGNFPGRFSGRQFSNSRSEMNVSTLELGDSALYLCASSLTGGFSQPQHFGDGTRLSIL.

The V call is TRBV9, the J call TRBJ2-2; 10 bases map to TRBD2. Per the germline V gene, CDR1 is SGDLS and CDR2 is YYNGEE. This CDR3 is 15 amino acids long. V lost 3 bases, J lost 6 bases, and 5 bases stayed unmatched. CDR3: CASSASSGSAGELFF. In DNA form, the CDR3 reads TGTGCCAGCAGCGCCTCTAGCGGGAGCGCCGGGGAGCTGTTTTTT.

The chain joins TRBV19 to TRBJ1-6; maybe TRBD1 (6 bases). The CDR3 sequence is 13 residues long. CDR1 and CDR2 (germline): LNHDA, SQIVND (reference sequence). V lost 7 bases and J lost 7, with 11 bases in between. The CDR3 region has the DNA TGTGCCAGTAACAGGGAGGGCAATTCACCCCTCCACTTT. This sequence encodes CASNREGNSPLHF.

The rearrangement joins TRBV6-5 to TRBJ1-2, with no clear D. The CDR3 runs 13 residues. The V end lost 7 bases, the J end lost 4 bases, and 13 bases lay between the germline ends. Germline V gives CDR1 MNHEY, CDR2 SVGAGI. The CDR3: CASKRPGAYGYTF. The CDR3 nucleotides are TGTGCCAGCAAACGTCCGGGTGCCTATGGCTACACCTTC.

The chain recombines TRBV6-6 with TRBJ1-5, with TRBD1 matching 8 bases. This CDR3 comprises 14 residues. Germline values: CDR1 MNHNY, CDR2 SVGAGI (reference sequence). Trimming took 6 bases from V and 5 from J; bases not matched to a gene: 6. The CDR3, as DNA: TGTGCCAGCAGGCTTACAGGGGGGGATCAGCCCCAGCATTTT. Residues: CASRLTGGDQPQHF.

This sequence joins TRBV11-2 and TRBJ1-4; 8 nucleotides align to TRBD1. J lost 2 bases, V lost 0 bases, and 11 bases had no gene match. The CDR3 is 19 residues long. The germline gives CDR1 SGHAT, CDR2 FQNNGV. CDR3 nucleotide sequence: TGTGCCAGCAGCTTAGAGACTCAGGGGGCCCGAAGGACTAATGAAAAACTGTTTTTT. Translation: CASSLETQGARRTNEKLFF.

This clone was detected only once. The rearrangement links TRBV14 to TRBJ2-5; 8 bases are a match to TRBD1. The CDR3 totals 17 residues. The germline V gene has CDR1 SGHDN and CDR2 FVKESK. V gave up 4 bases and J gave up 0 bases; unmatched junction bases: 10. CDR3: CASSRFLTGADQETQYF. CDR3 DNA: TGTGCCAGCAGCCGGTTCCTGACAGGGGCTGACCAAGAGACCCAGTACTTC. The full variable domain, rest sourced from reference TRBV14 and TRBJ2-5, is EAGVTQFPSHSVIEKGQTVTLRCDPISGHDNLYWYRRVMGKEIKFLLHFVKESKQDESGMPNNRFLAERTGGTYSTLKVQPAELEDSGVYFCASSRFLTGADQETQYFGPGTRLLVL.

The rearrangement uses TRBV28 and TRBJ2-1; TRBD2 aligns across 9 bases. The CDR3 loop spans 14 amino acids. In germline, CDR1 is MDHEN, CDR2 SYDVKM. V lost 10 bases and J lost 8; bases outside the gene matches: 12. This CDR3 reads CATIWASGNDEQFF. The CDR3 DNA follows: TGTGCCACCATTTGGGCTAGCGGGAACGATGAGCAGTTCTTC.

The CDR3 region is CASKAGGNTGELFF. The DNA for the CDR3 is TGTGCCAGCAAGGCAGGGGGGAACACCGGGGAGCTGTTTTTT. This sequence joins TRBV6-5 and TRBJ2-2; 7 bases are a match to TRBD1. Germline CDR1 and CDR2: MNHEY and SVGAGI. With V trimmed by 7 bases and J by 1 base, 3 bases remained unmatched. The CDR3 extends over 14 amino acids.

This clone came up once. CDR3 in amino acids: CASQRGLNNEQFF. The CDR3 DNA reads TGTGCCAGTCAGCGGGGGCTGAACAATGAGCAGTTCTTC. The gene calls are TRBV2 and TRBJ2-1; TRBD2 agrees at 8 bases. CDR1 and CDR2 from the germline V gene are SNHLY and FYNNEI. V trimming: 9 bases; J trimming: 5 bases; junction bases outside the gene matches: 6. The CDR3 covers 13 residues.

The chain is built from TRBV18 and TRBJ1-2, with 9 bases lining up with TRBD1. The CDR3 is 14 residues long. In germline, CDR1 is KGHSH, CDR2 LQKENI. Unmatched junction bases numbered 2, after V lost 3 bases and J lost 3 bases. The DNA for the CDR3 is TGTGCCAGCTCACCCAGACAGGGGGACTATGGCTACACCTTC. Translated, it gives CASSPRQGDYGYTF.

V usage is TRBV29-1 and J usage is TRBJ1-1, with D possibly TRBD1 on 6 matching bases. This CDR3 spans 15 amino acids. Trimming pared 1 base from V and 2 bases from J, leaving 14 bases between. Looked up from germline, CDR1 is SQVTM and CDR2 is ANQGSEA. The CDR3 reads CSVEVAGTHNTEAFF. The CDR3 DNA follows: TGCAGCGTTGAAGTGGCAGGGACACATAACACTGAAGCTTTCTTT. Full variable domain (missing parts from reference TRBV29-1 and TRBJ1-1): SAVISQKPSRDICQRGTSLTIQCQVDSQVTMMFWYRQQPGQSLTLIATANQGSEATYESGFVIDKFPISRPNLTFSTLTVSNMSPEDSSIYLCSVEVAGTHNTEAFFGQGTRLTVV.

This rearrangement joins TRBV11-2 to TRBJ2-7; a weak D match, TRBD2 (5 bases). V was trimmed by 5 bases and J by 1 base, leaving 12 bases between them. The CDR3 consists of 14 residues. The germline V gene encodes CDR1 SGHAT and CDR2 FQNNGV. CDR3: CASSPRTGSYEQYF. The CDR3 bases are TGTGCCAGCAGCCCAAGGACTGGATCCTACGAGCAGTACTTC.

This clone was picked up one time. A read error may account for a junction end that differs from germline. This sequence joins TRBV7-2 and TRBJ1-3, with TRBD1 identical over 7 bases. The germline gives CDR1 SGHTA, CDR2 FQGNSA. The CDR3 sequence is 14 residues long. The CDR3 is CATSRGGAGNTIYF. DNA of the CDR3: TGTGCCACCAGCAGGGGGGGAGCTGGAAACACCATATATTTT. Complete variable domain (other parts from reference TRBV7-2 and TRBJ1-3): GAGVSQSPSNKVTEKGKDVELRCDPISGHTALYWYRQSLGQGLEFLIYFQGNSAPDKSGLPSDRFSAERTGGSVSTLTIQRTQQEDSAVYLCATSRGGAGNTIYFGEGSWLTVV.

J is TRBJ1-6 and V is TRBV2; 10 bases are shared with TRBD1. This CDR3 has 16 amino acids. From germline, CDR1 is SNHLY and CDR2 FYNNEI. V was pared by 6 bases and J by 7 bases, with 9 bases of the junction left unmatched. In nucleotides, the CDR3 is TGTGCCAGCAGATGGGGACAGGGGAGATTCAATTCACCCCTCCACTTT. Translation gives CASRWGQGRFNSPLHF.

V and J are TRBV27 and TRBJ2-7; D might be TRBD1 (5 bases). Germline CDR1 MNHEY, CDR2 SMNVEV (reference sequence). V was cut by 3 bases and J by 6 bases, with 18 bases left in between. This CDR3 has 15 amino acids. The CDR3 DNA follows: TGTGCCAGCAGTTTTTTCACATACCAGGGCGGCGAGCAGTACTTC. Protein product: CASSFFTYQGGEQYF.

This clone was recorded only once. This chain connects TRBV5-1 to TRBJ1-4; 9 nucleotides agree with TRBD1. Germline lookup yields CDR1 SGHRS and CDR2 YFSETQ. CDR3 length: 13 residues. V was clipped by 0 bases and J by 11 bases; unmatched bases: 2. CDR3 loop: CASSLDRGQKLFF. CDR3 sequence (DNA): TGCGCCAGCAGCTTGGACAGGGGGCAGAAACTGTTTTTT.

This rearrangement joins TRBV24-1 to TRBJ2-5, with 8 nucleotides matching TRBD1. The trim removed 1 base at V and 0 bases at J, leaving 6 bases unmatched. The germline V gene encodes CDR1 KGHDR and CDR2 SFDVKD. This CDR3 contains 17 residues. CDR3 nucleotides: TGTGCCACCAGTGATTTACCGAAGGACAGGGACCAAGAGACCCAGTACTTC. This gives the protein CATSDLPKDRDQETQYF.

CDR3 in amino acids: CSASGSYEQYF. The CDR3 DNA reads as TGCAGTGCTAGCGGTTCCTACGAGCAGTACTTC. The genes are TRBV20-1 and TRBJ2-7; D not certain. Trimming stripped 3 bases from V and 1 base from J, with 4 bases between. This CDR3 contains 11 residues. CDR1 and CDR2 from the germline V gene are DFQATT and SNEGSKA (reference sequence).

V gene TRBV30 combines with J gene TRBJ2-1; D might be TRBD1 (6 bases). Trimming took off 1 base at V and 7 bases at J, with 20 bases between the two ends. Germline lookup yields CDR1 GTSNPN and CDR2 SVGIG (reference sequence). CDR3 length equals 16 residues. CDR3 in DNA: TGTGCCTGGAGTGGGTGGGCAGGGGTGGCAGGGAATGAGCAGTTCTTC. It yields the protein CAWSGWAGVAGNEQFF.

In DNA, the CDR3 is TGTGCCAGCAGCTTAATAGGAAACACCATATATTTT. Residues: CASSLIGNTIYF. The rearrangement uses TRBV7-9 and TRBJ1-3; D is unclear. CDR1 is SEHNR, CDR2 FQNEAQ, per germline (reference sequence). This CDR3 region has 12 residues. V was trimmed by 2 bases and J by 4 bases, leaving 3 bases between them.

The gene calls are TRBV2 and TRBJ1-1; a possible D gene is TRBD1 (6 bases). Trimming left V 8 bases short and J 9 bases short, with 25 bases between. CDR1 SNHLY and CDR2 FYNNEI come from the germline V gene. The CDR3 has 15 amino acids. The CDR3 sequence: CASGLGGAGTIQAFF. CDR3 sequence (DNA): TGTGCCAGCGGGCTAGGGGGGGCCGGGACAATCCAAGCTTTCTTT.

This chain links TRBV6-6 with TRBJ2-1; 12 nucleotides agree with TRBD2. This CDR3 comprises 14 residues. Germline-derived CDR1 and CDR2 are MNHNY and SVGAGI (reference sequence). Trimming removed 7 bases from V and 7 bases from J; junction bases left unmatched: 5. The CDR3, as DNA: TGTGCCAGCAACCTAGCGGGAGGGGATAATGAGCAGTTCTTC. Translation: CASNLAGGDNEQFF.